This TCR beta chain is drawn from a study of blood T cell repertoires in COVID-19. Per the original data handling: Reference gene primer amplification in the assay estimated nucleated cell counts. Method: immunoSEQ multiplex PCR; TCRdb's copy keeps in-frame clones and lacks some. The DNA was the basis for D and trimming; V, J and clone size are from that table. The sample holds 55,000 to 70,000 clones, just over 85% seen once. The Seattle patients, enrolled during active infection, were followed longitudinally. Losses at the gene ends were 3 bases for V and 6 bases for J; bases not matched to a gene: 2. Germline assignment: CDR1 MGHRA and CDR2 YSYEKL. The CDR3 consists of 12 residues.

The source is a woman aged 60 to 75 with COVID-19, enrolled during active disease. V and J are TRBV4-1 and TRBJ2-7; 7 nucleotides align to TRBD1. The source material was peripheral blood. The CDR3 DNA is TGCGCCAGCAGCCAGCCAGGGGGCGAGCAGTACTTC. As protein: CASSQPGGEQYF.